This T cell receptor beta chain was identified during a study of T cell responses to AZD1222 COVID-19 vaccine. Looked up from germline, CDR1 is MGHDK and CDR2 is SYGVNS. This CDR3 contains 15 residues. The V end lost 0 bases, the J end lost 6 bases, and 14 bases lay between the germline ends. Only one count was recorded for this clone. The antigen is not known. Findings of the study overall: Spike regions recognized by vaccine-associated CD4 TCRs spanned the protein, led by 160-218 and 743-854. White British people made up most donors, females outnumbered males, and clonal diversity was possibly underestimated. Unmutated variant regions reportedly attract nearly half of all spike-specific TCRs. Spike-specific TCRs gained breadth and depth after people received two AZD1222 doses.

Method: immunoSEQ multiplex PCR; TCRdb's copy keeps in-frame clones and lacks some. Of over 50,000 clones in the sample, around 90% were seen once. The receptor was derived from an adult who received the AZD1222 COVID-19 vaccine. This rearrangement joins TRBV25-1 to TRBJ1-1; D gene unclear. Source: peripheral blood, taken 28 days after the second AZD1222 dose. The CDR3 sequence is CASSEYSGSGAEAFF. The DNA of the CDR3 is TGTGCCAGCAGTGAATATTCGGGGAGTGGGGCTGAAGCTTTCTTT.